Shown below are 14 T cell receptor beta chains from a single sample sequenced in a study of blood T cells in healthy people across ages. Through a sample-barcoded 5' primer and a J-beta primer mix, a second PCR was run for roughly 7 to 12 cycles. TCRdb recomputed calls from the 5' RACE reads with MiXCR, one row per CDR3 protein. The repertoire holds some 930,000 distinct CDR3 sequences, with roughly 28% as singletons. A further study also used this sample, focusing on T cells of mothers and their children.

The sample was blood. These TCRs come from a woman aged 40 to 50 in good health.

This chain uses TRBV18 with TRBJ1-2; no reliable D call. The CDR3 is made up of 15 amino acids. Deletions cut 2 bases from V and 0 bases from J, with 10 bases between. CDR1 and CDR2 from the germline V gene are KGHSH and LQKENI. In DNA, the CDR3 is TGTGCCAGCTCACCAACGGACGGTACTAACTATGGCTACACCTTC. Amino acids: CASSPTDGTNYGYTF. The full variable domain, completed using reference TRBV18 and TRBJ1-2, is NAGVMQNPRHLVRRRGQEARLRCSPMKGHSHVYWYRQLPEEGLKFMVYLQKENIIDESGMPKERFSAEFPKEGPSILRIQQVVRGDSAAYFCASSPTDGTNYGYTFGSGTRLTVV.

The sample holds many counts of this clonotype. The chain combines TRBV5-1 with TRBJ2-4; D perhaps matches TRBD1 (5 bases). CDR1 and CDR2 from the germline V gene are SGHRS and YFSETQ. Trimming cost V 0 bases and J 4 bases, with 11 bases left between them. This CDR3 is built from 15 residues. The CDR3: CASSLGQSAKNIQYF. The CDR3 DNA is TGCGCCAGCAGCTTGGGACAGAGCGCTAAAAACATTCAGTACTTC.

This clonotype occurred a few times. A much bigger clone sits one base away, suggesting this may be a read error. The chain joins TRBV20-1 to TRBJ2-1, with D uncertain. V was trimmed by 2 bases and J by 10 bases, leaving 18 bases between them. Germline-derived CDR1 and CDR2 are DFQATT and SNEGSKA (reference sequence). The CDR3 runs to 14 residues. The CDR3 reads CSARLPEKSYEQFF. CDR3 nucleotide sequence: TGCAGTGCTAGATTGCCAGAAAAGTCCTACGAGCAGTTCTTC.

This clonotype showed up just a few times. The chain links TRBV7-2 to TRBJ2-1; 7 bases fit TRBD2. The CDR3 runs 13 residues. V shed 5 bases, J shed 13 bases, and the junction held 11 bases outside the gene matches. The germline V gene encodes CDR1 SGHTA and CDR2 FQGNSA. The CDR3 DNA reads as TGTGCCAGCAGCCCAATAGCGGGCCGGAAACAGTTCTTC. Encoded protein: CASSPIAGRKQFF.

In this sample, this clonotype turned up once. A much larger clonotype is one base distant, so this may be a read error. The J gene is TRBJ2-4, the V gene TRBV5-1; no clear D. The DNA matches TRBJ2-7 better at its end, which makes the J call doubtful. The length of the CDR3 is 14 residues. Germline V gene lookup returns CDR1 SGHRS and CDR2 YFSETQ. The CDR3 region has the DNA TGCGCCAGGAGCTTCGGTGACAATCTCTACGAGCAGTACTTC. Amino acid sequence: CARSFGDNLYEQYF.

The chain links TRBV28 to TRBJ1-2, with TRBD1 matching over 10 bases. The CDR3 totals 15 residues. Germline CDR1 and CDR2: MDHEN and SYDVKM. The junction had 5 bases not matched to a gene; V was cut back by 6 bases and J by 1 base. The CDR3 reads CASRLRDRGNYGYTF. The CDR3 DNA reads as TGTGCCAGCAGGCTCCGGGACAGGGGTAACTATGGCTACACCTTC.

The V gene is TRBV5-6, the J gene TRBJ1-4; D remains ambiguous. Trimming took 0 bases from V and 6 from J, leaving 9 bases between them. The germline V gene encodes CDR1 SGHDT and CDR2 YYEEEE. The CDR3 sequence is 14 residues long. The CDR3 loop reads CASSLGTSDEKLFF. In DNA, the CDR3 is TGTGCCAGCAGCTTGGGTACCTCCGATGAAAAACTGTTTTTT.

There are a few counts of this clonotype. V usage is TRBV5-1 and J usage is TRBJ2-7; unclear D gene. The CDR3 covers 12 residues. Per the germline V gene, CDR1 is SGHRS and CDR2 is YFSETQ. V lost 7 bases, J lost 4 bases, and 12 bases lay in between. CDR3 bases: TGCGCCAGCGGGTCTTTCGGTTACGAGCAGTACTTC. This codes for CASGSFGYEQYF. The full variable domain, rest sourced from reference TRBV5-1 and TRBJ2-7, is KAGVTQTPRYLIKTRGQQVTLSCSPISGHRSVSWYQQTPGQGLQFLFEYFSETQRNKGNFPGRFSGRQFSNSRSEMNVSTLELGDSALYLCASGSFGYEQYFGPGTRLTVT.

CDR3 region: CASSLVWRGGRSHTQYF. In nucleotides, the CDR3 is TGCGCCAGCAGCTTGGTGTGGCGGGGGGGCCGATCCCATACGCAGTATTTT. The J gene is TRBJ2-3, the V gene TRBV5-1, with 9 bases fitting TRBD2. Germline-derived CDR1 and CDR2 are SGHRS and YFSETQ. This CDR3 has 17 residues. V shed 0 bases, J shed 7 bases, and the junction held 12 bases outside the gene matches.

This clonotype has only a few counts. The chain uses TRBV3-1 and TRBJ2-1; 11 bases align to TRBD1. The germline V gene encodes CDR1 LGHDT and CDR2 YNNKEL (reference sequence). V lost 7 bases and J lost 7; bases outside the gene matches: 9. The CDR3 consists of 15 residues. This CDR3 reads CASTLGTGGRNEQFF. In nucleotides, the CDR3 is TGTGCCAGCACCCTGGGGACAGGGGGAAGGAATGAGCAGTTCTTC.

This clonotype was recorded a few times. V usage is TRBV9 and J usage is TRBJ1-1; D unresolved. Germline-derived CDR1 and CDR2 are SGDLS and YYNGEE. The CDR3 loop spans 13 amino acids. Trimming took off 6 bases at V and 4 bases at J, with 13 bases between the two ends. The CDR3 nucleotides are TGTGCCAGCAATGAGGGCTCAGGCACTGAAGCTTTCTTT. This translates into CASNEGSGTEAFF.

The CDR3 protein is CSASSRVGEQYF. As DNA, the CDR3 is TGCAGTGCTAGCTCCAGGGTTGGGGAGCAGTACTTC. The J gene is TRBJ2-4, the V gene TRBV20-1; D might be TRBD1 or TRBD2, each matching 5 bases. CDR1 and CDR2 from the germline V gene are DFQATT and SNEGSKA (reference sequence). The CDR3 contains 12 residues. V lost 3 bases, J lost 13 bases, and 16 bases lay in between.

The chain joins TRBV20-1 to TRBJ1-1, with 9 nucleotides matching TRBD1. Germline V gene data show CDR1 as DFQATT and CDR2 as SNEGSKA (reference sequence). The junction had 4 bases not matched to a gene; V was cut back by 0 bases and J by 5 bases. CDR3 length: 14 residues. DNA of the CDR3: TGCAGTGCTAGAGACACAGGGGGCCGGACTGAAGCTTTCTTT. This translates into CSARDTGGRTEAFF.

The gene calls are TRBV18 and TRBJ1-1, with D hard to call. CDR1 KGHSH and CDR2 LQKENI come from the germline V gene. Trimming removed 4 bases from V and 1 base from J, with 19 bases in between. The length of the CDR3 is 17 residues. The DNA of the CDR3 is TGTGCCAGCTCACAAATCGGGTCGGGAAGGGAGAACACTGAAGCTTTCTTT. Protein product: CASSQIGSGRENTEAFF.